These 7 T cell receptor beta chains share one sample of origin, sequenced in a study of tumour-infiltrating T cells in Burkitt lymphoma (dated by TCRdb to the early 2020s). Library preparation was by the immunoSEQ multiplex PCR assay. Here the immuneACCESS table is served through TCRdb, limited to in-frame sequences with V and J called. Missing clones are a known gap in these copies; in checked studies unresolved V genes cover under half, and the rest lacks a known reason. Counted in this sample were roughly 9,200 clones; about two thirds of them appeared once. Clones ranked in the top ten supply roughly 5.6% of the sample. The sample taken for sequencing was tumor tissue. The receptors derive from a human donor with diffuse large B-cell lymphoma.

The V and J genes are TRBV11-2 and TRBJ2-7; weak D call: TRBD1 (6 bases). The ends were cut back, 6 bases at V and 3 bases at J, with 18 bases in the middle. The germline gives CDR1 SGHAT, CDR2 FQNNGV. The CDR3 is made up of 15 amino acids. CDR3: CASSHSVGGSYEQYF. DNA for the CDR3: TGTGCCAGCAGTCATAGCGTTGGGGGCAGCTACGAGCAGTACTTC.

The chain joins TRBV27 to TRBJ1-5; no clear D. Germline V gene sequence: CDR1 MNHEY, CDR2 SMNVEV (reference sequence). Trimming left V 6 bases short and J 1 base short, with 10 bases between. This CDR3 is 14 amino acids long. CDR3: CASRRDSSNQPQHF. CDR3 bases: TGTGCCAGCAGAAGGGATTCGAGCAATCAGCCCCAGCATTTT.

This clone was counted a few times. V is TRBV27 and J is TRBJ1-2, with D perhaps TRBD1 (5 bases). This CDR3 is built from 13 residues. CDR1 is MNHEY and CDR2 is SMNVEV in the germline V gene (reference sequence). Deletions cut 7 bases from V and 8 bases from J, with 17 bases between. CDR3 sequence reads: CASKTGRVSGYTF. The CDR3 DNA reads TGTGCCAGCAAAACGGGCAGGGTCAGCGGCTACACCTTC.

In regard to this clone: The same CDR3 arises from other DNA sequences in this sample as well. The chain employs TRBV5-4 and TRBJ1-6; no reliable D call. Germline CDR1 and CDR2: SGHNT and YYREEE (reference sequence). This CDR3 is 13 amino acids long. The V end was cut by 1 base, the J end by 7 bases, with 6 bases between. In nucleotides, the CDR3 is TGTGCCAGCAGCTTGCTCGGCAATTCACCCCTCCACTTT. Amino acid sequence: CASSLLGNSPLHF.

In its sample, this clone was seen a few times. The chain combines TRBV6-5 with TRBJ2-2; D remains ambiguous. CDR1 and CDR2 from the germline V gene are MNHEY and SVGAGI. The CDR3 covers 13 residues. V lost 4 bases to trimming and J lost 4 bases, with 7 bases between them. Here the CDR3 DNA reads TGTGCCAGCAGTTCTTTTCTCACCGGGGAGCTGTTTTTT. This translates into CASSSFLTGELFF.

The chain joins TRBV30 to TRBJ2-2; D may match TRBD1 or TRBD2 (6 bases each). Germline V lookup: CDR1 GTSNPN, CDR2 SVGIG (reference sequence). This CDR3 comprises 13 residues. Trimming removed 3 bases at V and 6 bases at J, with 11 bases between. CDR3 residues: CAWRPGGSGELFF. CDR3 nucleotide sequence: TGTGCCTGGAGGCCCGGGGGCTCCGGGGAGCTGTTTTTT. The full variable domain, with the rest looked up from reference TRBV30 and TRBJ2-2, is SQTIHQWPATLVQPVGSPLSLECTVEGTSNPNLYWYRQAAGRGLQLLFYSVGIGQISSEVPQNLSASRPQDRQFILSSKKLLLSDSGFYLCAWRPGGSGELFFGEGSRLTVL.

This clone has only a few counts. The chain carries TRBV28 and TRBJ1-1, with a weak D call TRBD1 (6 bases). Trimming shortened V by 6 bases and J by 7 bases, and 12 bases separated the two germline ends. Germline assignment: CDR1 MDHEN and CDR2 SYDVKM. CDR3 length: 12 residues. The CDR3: CASRLTGSEAFF. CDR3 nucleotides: TGTGCCAGCAGACTCACAGGGAGTGAAGCTTTCTTT.